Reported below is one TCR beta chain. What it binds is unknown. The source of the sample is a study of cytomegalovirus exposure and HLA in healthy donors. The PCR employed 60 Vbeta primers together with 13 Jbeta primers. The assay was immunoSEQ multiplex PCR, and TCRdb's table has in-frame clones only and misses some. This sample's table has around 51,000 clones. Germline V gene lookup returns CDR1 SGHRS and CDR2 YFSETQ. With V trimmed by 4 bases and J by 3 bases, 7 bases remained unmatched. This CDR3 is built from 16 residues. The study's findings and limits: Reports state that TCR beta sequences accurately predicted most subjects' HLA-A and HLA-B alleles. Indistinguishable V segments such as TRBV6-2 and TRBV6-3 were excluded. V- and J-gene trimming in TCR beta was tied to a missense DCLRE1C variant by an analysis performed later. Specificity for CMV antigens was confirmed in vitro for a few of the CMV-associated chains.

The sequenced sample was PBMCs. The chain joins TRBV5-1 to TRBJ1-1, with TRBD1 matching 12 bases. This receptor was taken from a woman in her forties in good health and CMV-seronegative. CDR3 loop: CASSPGTGGAYTEAFF. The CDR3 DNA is TGCGCCAGCAGCCCTGGGACAGGGGGCGCGTACACTGAAGCTTTCTTT.